The source of this T cell receptor beta chain is a study of blood T cell repertoires in COVID-19. Turning to the study itself: The United States, Italy and Spain were the sources of the acute and convalescent COVID-19 samples. The cDNA or gDNA used as material had been derived from T cells, B-cell-depleted T cells, or PBMCs.

The CDR3 loop spans 14 amino acids. CDR1 and CDR2 (germline): SGHTA, FQGNSA. V lost 4 bases, J lost 0 bases, and 6 bases lay in between. Under the authors' procedure: For nucleated cells, counts were estimated from reference gene primer amplification. Using immunoSEQ multiplex PCR, the repertoire was profiled, and TCRdb retains in-frame clones only, with some absent. Clonal size and the V and J genes are those of that table, whereas D and trimming came from the DNA. Of 130,000 to 150,000 clones listed, about 86% were seen once; the top ten hold more than 4%. Sequencing input: peripheral blood. This chain links TRBV7-2 with TRBJ1-4; D call uncertain. This TCR was recovered from a woman between 40 and 50 years old with acute or convalescent COVID-19. CDR3 coding DNA: TGTGCCAGCAGCTCCCAAACAACTAATGAAAAACTGTTTTTT. Protein product: CASSSQTTNEKLFF. Combining the CDR3 with reference TRBV7-2 and TRBJ1-4 gives the whole variable domain GAGVSQSPSNKVTEKGKDVELRCDPISGHTALYWYRQSLGQGLEFLIYFQGNSAPDKSGLPSDRFSAERTGGSVSTLTIQRTQQEDSAVYLCASSSQTTNEKLFFGSGTQLSVL.